This entry describes one T cell receptor beta chain. Its cognate antigen is unknown. Germline V gives CDR1 SGHDN, CDR2 FVKESK. The V and J ends lost 2 bases and 7 bases respectively, with 23 bases between them. This CDR3 region has 17 residues. The data belong to a study of long-term antiretroviral therapy in people with HIV. Study results and limitations: Subsequent to ART, diversity was augmented yet persisted below that of transplant donor controls. Pre-ART expanded TRB clones stayed dominant throughout, though often decreasing after ART.

A v3.0 immunoSEQ assay was performed at survey level. Here immunoSEQ multiplex PCR was the method, and the copy in TCRdb shows in-frame clones only, minus some. The sample holds 35,000 to 45,000 clones, about 88% seen once. Each specimen consisted of about 1-11 million cryopreserved PBMC prior to extraction of DNA. The chain links TRBV14 to TRBJ1-1; D may be TRBD1 (5 bases). The clonotype originates from a woman under 30 with HIV. Sequenced material: unsorted PBMCs, taken just before starting antiretroviral therapy. CDR3 DNA: TGTGCCAGCAGCCAACTTAAGAAGACACAAGCGGGGGGTGAAGCTTTCTTT. It translates to CASSQLKKTQAGGEAFF.